A selection of T cell receptor beta chains follows, all from one sample in a study of T cells in Graves' hyperthyroidism and ophthalmopathy. A single record per CDR3 protein comes from TCRdb applying MiXCR to the multiplex PCR reads. The sample includes around 56,000 distinct CDR3 sequences, about 50% seen only once; the top ten take roughly 12%. The sample was blood. These receptors were obtained from a woman aged 25 to 39 with Graves' ophthalmopathy. Both conserved end residues are trimmed from each CDR3. Each record gives: V gene, clone size, CDR3 length, J gene, CDR3 protein. Expanded clones get a size class; other rows say once, few or many, or leave the size out.

TRBV20-1	once	11	TRBJ2-2	SARDAGTGELF
TRBV7-2	NA	13	TRBJ2-3	ASSLAQGSTDTQY
TRBV10-2	many	15	TRBJ2-3	ASSAWTGGLSTDTQY
TRBV6-1	NA	11	TRBJ1-6	ASSGQGNSPLH
TRBV24-1	many	16	TRBJ2-1	ATSGTRPGQISYNEQF
TRBV20-1	NA	10	TRBJ2-7	SVIGLIYEQY
TRBV7-3	NA	11	TRBJ2-2	ASGGRGSGELF
TRBV28	many	12	TRBJ1-2	ASRGRGGYDGYT
TRBV5-1	NA	12	TRBJ2-1	ASRQGAEADTQF
TRBV28	many	12	TRBJ2-7	ASSFPRDSGEQY
TRBV24-1	NA	14	TRBJ1-1	ATSVGRQGRDTEAF
TRBV20-1	many	13	TRBJ1-5	SAGLVGVSNQPQH
TRBV7-2	NA	12	TRBJ2-5	ASSLGGLHGTQY
TRBV5-6	once	11	TRBJ2-5	ANSNEVPETQY
TRBV5-1	once	15	TRBJ2-2	ASSFQGLADYTGELF
TRBV9	NA	14	TRBJ2-3	ASSDGTGGFTDTQY
TRBV12-3/TRBV12-4	NA	11	TRBJ1-5	ASSKGRGQPQH
TRBV29-1	many	12	TRBJ2-3	SVGIPASTDTQY
TRBV6-5	NA	11	TRBJ1-5	ASRGQGQETQH
TRBV7-8	NA	11	TRBJ2-5	ASSLEEGMPQY
TRBV12-3/TRBV12-4	many	14	TRBJ2-3	ASSLGLGRVTDTQY
TRBV28	many	13	TRBJ1-1	ASSFRTGGVTEAF
TRBV12-3/TRBV12-4	many	13	TRBJ2-1	ASSPTESSYNEQF
TRBV5-1	many	11	TRBJ2-1	ASSLAPNNEQF
TRBV9	NA	16	TRBJ2-2	ASQPGGANVLTFGELF
TRBV20-1	NA	11	TRBJ2-1	SAALAGAHEQF
TRBV10-3	medium-sized	13	TRBJ2-7	AIRGTGGMTYEQY
TRBV7-9	NA	16	TRBJ1-1	ASSLEGTTRAGNTEAF
TRBV3-1	NA	14	TRBJ2-1	ASSQSWGGGDNEQF
TRBV6-1	many	12	TRBJ2-7	ASRTGGGSYEQY
TRBV10-2	medium-sized	11	TRBJ2-7	ASRGTDAYEQY
TRBV6-6	many	12	TRBJ2-7	ASSAGLSAYEQY
TRBV15	NA	12	TRBJ2-2	AISGFQKAGELF
TRBV29-1	medium-sized	11	TRBJ1-6	NVEDDPNSPLH
TRBV7-9	NA	13	TRBJ2-3	ASSGTSGRFSEQY
TRBV20-1	NA	12	TRBJ1-5	SARGGARNQPQH
TRBV30	NA	12	TRBJ1-6	AWSPGQNNSPLH
TRBV10-3	NA	10	TRBJ1-2	AISEGGTGNT
TRBV28	many	12	TRBJ2-7	ASTHPSTPYEQY
TRBV7-3	NA	11	TRBJ2-7	ASGLYANYDQY
TRBV20-1	many	12	TRBJ1-4	SARRGTTREKLF
TRBV25-1	NA	12	TRBJ2-5	ASSARDQGWAQY
TRBV5-1	NA	11	TRBJ2-7	ASSSSGANEQY
TRBV2	NA	14	TRBJ1-4	ASSESGTGQAGKLF
TRBV24-1	medium-sized	12	TRBJ2-1	ATSRGSSYNEQF
TRBV30	once	13	TRBJ1-1	AWNAQRSMNTEAF
TRBV7-9	NA	13	TRBJ1-5	ASGLSGQGAQPQH
TRBV3-1	NA	12	TRBJ2-5	ASSRPGQGETQY
TRBV6-5	NA	14	TRBJ1-3	ASSYPGTSAGNTIY
TRBV4-1	many	15	TRBJ2-3	ASSQDPGLAGGDTQY
TRBV28	few	11	TRBJ1-4	ASSLPEDEKLF
TRBV3-1	many	11	TRBJ2-1	ASSQDLANEQF
TRBV20-1	many	10	TRBJ2-2	SAHRGAGELF
TRBV9	once	13	TRBJ2-3	ASSGSKGALDTQY
TRBV7-7	many	11	TRBJ2-5	ASSQTSRETQY
TRBV9	many	14	TRBJ2-1	ASSVAEGWGYNEQF
TRBV7-4	NA	13	TRBJ2-5	ASSPRGRDQETQY
TRBV20-1	many	12	TRBJ1-3	SATDIDSGNTIY